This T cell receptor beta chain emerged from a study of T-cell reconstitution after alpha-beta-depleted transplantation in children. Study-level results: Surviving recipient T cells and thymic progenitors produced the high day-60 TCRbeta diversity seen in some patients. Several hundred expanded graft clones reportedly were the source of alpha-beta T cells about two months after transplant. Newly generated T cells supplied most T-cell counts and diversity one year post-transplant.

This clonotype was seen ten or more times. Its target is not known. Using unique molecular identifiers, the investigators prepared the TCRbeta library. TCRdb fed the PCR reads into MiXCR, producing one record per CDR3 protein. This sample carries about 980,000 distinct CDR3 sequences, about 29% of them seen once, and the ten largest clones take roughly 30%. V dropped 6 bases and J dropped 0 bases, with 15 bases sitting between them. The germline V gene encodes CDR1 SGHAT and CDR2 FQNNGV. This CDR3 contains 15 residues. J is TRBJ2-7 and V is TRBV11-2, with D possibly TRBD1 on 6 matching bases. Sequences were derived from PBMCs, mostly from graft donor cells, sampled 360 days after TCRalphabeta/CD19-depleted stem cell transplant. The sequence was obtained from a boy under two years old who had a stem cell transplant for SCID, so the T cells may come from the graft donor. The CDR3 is CASRPRQVSSYEQYF. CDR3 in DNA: TGTGCCAGCAGACCCCGACAGGTTAGCTCCTACGAGCAGTACTTC.